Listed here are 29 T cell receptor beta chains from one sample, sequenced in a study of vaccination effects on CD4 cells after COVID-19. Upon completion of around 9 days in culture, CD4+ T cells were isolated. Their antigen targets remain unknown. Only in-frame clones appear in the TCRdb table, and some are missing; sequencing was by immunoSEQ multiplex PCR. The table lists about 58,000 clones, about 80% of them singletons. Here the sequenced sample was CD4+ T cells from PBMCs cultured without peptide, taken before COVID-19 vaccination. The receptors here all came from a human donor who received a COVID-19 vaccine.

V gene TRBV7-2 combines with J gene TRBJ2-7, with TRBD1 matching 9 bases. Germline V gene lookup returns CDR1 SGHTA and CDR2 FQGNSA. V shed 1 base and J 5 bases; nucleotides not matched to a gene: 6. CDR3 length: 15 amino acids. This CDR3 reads CASSLVGTGTHEQYV. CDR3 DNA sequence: TGTGCCAGCAGCTTAGTAGGGACAGGGACCCACGAGCAGTACGTC.

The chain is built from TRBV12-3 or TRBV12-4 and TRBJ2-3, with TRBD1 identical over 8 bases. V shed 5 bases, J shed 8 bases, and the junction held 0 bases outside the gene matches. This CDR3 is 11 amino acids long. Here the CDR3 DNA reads TGTGCCAGCAGTGGACAGGGTACGCAGTATTTT. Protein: CASSGQGTQYF.

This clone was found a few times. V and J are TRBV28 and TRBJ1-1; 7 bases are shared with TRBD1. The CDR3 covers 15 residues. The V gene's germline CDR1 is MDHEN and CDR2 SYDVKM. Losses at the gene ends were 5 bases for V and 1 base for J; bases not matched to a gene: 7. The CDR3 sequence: CASSNTGAPNTEAFF. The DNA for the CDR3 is TGTGCCAGCAGTAATACAGGGGCGCCGAACACTGAAGCTTTCTTT.

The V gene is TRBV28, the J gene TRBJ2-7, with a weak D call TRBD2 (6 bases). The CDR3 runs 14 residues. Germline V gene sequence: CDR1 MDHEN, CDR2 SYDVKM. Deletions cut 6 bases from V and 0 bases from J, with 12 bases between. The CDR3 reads CASRPHGGSYEQYV. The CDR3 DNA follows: TGTGCCAGCAGGCCTCACGGGGGCTCCTACGAGCAGTACGTC.

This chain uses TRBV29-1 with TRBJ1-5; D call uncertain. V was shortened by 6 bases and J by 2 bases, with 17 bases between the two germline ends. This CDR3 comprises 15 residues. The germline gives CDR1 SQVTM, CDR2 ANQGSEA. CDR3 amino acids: CSVADGVIGNQPQHF. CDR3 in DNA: TGCAGCGTAGCGGACGGAGTGATAGGCAATCAGCCCCAGCATTTT.

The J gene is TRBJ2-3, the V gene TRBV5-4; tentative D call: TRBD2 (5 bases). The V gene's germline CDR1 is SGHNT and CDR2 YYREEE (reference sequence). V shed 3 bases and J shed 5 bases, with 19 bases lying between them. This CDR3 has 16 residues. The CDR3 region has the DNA TGTGCCAGCAGCTATAACGGACTCGTTAGTGGAGATACGCAGTATTTT. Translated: CASSYNGLVSGDTQYF.

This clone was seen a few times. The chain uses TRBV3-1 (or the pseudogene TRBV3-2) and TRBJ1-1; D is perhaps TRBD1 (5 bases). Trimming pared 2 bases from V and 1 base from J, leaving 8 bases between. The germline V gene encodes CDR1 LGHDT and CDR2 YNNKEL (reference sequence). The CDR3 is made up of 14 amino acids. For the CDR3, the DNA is TGTGCCAGCAGCCAATCAACAGGGAACACTGAAGCTTTCTTT. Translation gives CASSQSTGNTEAFF.

The CDR3 region has the DNA TGTGCCAGCAGCCTTACGGACCTCGTAGAGACCCAGTACTTC. Its translation: CASSLTDLVETQYF. The chain links TRBV4-2 to TRBJ2-5; unclear D gene. Germline values: CDR1 LGHNA, CDR2 YNFKEQ. This CDR3 has 14 amino acids. V gave up 4 bases and J gave up 4 bases, with 13 bases separating them.

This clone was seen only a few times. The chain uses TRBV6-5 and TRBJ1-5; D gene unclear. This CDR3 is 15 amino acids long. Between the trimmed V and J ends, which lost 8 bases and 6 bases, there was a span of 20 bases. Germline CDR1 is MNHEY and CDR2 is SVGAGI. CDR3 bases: TGTGCCAGCCGACTGAGTGCAGTTTCGGTTCAGCCCCAGCATTTT. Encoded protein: CASRLSAVSVQPQHF.

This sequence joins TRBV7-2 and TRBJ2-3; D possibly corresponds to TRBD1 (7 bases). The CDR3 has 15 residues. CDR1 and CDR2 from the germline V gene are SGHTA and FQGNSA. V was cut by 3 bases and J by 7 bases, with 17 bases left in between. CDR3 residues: CASSFQGGIANTQYF. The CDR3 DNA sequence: TGTGCCAGCAGCTTTCAGGGGGGCATAGCTAATACGCAGTATTTT.

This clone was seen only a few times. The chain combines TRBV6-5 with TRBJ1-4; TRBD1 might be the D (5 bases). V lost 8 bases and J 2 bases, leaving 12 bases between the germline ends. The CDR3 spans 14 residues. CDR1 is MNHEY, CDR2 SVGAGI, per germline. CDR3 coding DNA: TGTGCCAGCCGCCGGGACGTCACTAATGAAAAACTGTTTTTT. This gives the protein CASRRDVTNEKLFF.

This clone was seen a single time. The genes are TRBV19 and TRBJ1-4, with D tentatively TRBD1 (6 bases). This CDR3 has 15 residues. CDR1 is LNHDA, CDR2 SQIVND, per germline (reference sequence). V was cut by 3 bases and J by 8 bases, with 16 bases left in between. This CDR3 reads CASSIRTDWGEKLFF. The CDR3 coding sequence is TGTGCCAGTAGTATTCGGACAGACTGGGGGGAAAAACTGTTTTTT.

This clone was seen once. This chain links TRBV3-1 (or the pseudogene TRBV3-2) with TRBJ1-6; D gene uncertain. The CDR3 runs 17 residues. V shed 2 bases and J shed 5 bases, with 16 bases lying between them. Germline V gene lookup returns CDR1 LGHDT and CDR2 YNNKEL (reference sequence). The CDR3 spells CASSQRFAQAHNSPLHF. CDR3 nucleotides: TGTGCCAGCAGCCAACGTTTCGCGCAGGCGCATAATTCACCCCTCCACTTT.

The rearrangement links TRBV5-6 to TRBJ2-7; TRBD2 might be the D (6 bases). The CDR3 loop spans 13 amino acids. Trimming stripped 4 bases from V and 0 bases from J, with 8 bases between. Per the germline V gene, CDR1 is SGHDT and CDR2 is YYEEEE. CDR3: CASSQDYSYEQYV. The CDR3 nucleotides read TGTGCCAGCAGCCAGGACTACTCCTACGAGCAGTACGTC.

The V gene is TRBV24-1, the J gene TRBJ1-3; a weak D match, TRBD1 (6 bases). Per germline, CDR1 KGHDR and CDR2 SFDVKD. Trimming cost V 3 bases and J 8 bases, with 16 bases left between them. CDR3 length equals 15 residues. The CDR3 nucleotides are TGTGCCACCAGTGATCCGCAGGGGAGTGGGGACACCATATATTTT. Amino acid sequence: CATSDPQGSGDTIYF.

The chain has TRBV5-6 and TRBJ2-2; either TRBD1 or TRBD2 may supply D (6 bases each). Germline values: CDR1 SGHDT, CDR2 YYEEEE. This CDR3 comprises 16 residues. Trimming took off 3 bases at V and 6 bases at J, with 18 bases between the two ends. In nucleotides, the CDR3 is TGTGCCAGCAGCTCCGGGGGCGGGTTTCGGCCCGGGGAGCTGTTTTTT. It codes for CASSSGGGFRPGELFF.

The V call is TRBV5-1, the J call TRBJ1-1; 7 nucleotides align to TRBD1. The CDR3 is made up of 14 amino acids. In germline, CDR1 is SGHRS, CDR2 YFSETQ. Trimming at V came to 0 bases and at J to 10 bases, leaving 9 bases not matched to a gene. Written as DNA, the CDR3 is TGCGCCAGCAGCTTGGGCTCCCTCGGGACAGTAGCTTTCTTT. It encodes CASSLGSLGTVAFF.

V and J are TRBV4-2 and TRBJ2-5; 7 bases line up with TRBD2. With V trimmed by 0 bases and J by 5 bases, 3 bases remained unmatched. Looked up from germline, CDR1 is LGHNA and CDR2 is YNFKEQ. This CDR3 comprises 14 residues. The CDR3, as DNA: TGTGCCAGCAGCCAAGATCTAGCGGAGGAGACCCAGTACTTC. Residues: CASSQDLAEETQYF.

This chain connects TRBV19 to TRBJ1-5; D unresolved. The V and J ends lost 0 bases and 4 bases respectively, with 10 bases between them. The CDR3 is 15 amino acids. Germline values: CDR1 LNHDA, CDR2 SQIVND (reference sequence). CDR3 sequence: CASSIDAGWNQPQHF. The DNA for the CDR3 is TGTGCCAGTAGTATAGACGCCGGATGGAATCAGCCCCAGCATTTT.

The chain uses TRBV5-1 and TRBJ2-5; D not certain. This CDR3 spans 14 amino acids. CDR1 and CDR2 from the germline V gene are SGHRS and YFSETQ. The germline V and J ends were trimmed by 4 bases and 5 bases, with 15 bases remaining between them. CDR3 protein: CASSPQNAAETQYF. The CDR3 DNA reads TGCGCCAGCAGCCCCCAAAACGCCGCGGAGACCCAGTACTTC.

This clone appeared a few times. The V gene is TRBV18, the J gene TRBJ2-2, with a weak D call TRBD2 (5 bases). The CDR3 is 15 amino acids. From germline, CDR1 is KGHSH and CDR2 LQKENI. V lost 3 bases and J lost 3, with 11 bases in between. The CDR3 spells CASSPTVGDTGELFF. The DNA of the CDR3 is TGTGCCAGCTCACCGACTGTCGGGGACACCGGGGAGCTGTTTTTT.

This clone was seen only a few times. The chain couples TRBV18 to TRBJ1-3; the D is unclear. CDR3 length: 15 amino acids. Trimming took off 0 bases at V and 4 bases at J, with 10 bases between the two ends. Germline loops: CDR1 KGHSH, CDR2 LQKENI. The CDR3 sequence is CASSPPGSSGNTIYF. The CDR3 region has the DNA TGTGCCAGCTCACCACCAGGGTCGTCCGGAAACACCATATATTTT. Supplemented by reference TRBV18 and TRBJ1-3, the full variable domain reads NAGVMQNPRHLVRRRGQEARLRCSPMKGHSHVYWYRQLPEEGLKFMVYLQKENIIDESGMPKERFSAEFPKEGPSILRIQQVVRGDSAAYFCASSPPGSSGNTIYFGEGSWLTVV.

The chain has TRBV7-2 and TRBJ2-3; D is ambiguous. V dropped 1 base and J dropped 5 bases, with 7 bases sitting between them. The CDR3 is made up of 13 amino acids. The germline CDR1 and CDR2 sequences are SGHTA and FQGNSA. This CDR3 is CASSLGSRDTQYF. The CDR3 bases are TGTGCCAGCAGCTTAGGCTCGCGAGATACGCAGTATTTT.

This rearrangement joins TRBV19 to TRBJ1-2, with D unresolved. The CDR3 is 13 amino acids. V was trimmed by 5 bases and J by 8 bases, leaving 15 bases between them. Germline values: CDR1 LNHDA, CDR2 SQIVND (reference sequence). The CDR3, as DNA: TGTGCCAGTAGTGGGCCCCTCTCGCGGGGCTACACCTTC. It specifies CASSGPLSRGYTF.

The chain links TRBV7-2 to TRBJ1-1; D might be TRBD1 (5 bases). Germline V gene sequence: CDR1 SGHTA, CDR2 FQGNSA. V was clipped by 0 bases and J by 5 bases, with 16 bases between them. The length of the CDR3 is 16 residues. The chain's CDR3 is CASSLALPGARTEAFF. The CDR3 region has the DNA TGTGCCAGCAGCTTAGCGCTTCCCGGGGCGAGGACTGAAGCTTTCTTT.

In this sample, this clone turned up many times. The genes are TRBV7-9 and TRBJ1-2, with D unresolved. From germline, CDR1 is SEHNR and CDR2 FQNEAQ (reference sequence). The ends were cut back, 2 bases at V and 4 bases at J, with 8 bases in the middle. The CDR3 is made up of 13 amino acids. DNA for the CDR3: TGTGCCAGCAGCTTATGGGAATCCTATGGCTACACCTTC. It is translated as CASSLWESYGYTF.

The CDR3 DNA follows: TGTGCCACCTTTAGGGCGACCCAGTACTTC. The encoded protein is CATFRATQYF. The chain couples TRBV15 to TRBJ2-5; D is uncertain. V was pared by 8 bases and J by 7 bases, with 8 bases between. The CDR3 totals 10 residues. The germline V gene has CDR1 LNHNV and CDR2 YYDKDF (reference sequence).

CDR3 bases: TGTGCCAGCAGCGTAGACGGCTGGAACTATGGCTACACCTTC. Protein sequence: CASSVDGWNYGYTF. The chain joins TRBV9 to TRBJ1-2; D ambiguous. The V end lost 0 bases, the J end lost 2 bases, and 8 bases lay between the germline ends. The CDR3 loop spans 14 amino acids. Germline assignment: CDR1 SGDLS and CDR2 YYNGEE. The full variable domain, rest sourced from reference TRBV9 and TRBJ1-2, is DSGVTQTPKHLITATGQRVTLRCSPRSGDLSVYWYQQSLDQGLQFLIQYYNGEERAKGNILERFSAQQFPDLHSELNLSSLELGDSALYFCASSVDGWNYGYTFGSGTRLTVV.

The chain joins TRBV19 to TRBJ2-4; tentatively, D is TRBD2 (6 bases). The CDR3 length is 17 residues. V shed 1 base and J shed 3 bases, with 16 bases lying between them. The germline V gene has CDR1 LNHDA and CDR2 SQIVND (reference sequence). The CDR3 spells CASSIASSGGDKNIQYF. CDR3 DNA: TGTGCCAGTAGTATAGCCTCGTCTGGAGGGGACAAAAACATTCAGTACTTC.